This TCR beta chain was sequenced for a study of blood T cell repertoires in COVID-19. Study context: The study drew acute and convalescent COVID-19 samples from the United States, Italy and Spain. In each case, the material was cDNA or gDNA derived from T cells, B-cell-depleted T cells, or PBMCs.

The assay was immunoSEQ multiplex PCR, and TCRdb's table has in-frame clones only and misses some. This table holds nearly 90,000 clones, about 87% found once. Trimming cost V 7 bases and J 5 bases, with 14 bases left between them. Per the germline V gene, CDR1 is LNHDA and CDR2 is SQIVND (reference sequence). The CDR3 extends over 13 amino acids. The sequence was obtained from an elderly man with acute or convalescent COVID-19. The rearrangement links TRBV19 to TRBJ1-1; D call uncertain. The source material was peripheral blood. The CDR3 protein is CASMDWSRTEAFF. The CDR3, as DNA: TGTGCCAGTATGGACTGGAGTCGGACTGAAGCTTTCTTT.